This T cell receptor (beta chain) was retrieved from a study of blood T cell repertoires in COVID-19. Turning to the study itself: Nucleic acid was either cDNA or gDNA, and it came from T cells, B-cell-depleted T cells, or PBMCs.

This CDR3 is built from 14 residues. The germline V and J ends were trimmed by 7 bases and 1 base, with 11 bases remaining between them. Germline CDR1 is SNHLY and CDR2 is FYNNEI. Generated by immunoSEQ multiplex PCR, the TCRdb table keeps only in-frame clones and is missing some. The sample lists some 310,000 clones; 90% were seen once. This clone was observed once. This TCR was sampled from a woman aged 25 to 45 with COVID-19, enrolled during active disease. J is TRBJ1-5 and V is TRBV2; D is uncertain. The sample consisted of peripheral blood. CDR3 bases: TGTGCCAGCAACGTATGGGAGAGCAATCAGCCCCAGCATTTT. This translates into CASNVWESNQPQHF.